This T cell receptor beta chain is drawn from a study of blood T cells in healthy people across ages. This clonotype was detected only a few times. One base away lies a much larger clone, so this may be a sequencing read error. The CDR3 consists of 15 residues. Germline assignment: CDR1 DFQATT and CDR2 SNEGSKA (reference sequence). Next came a second PCR, run for about 6 to 12 cycles, which used a sample-barcoded 5' primer along with a J-beta primer mix. TCRdb passed the 5' RACE reads through MiXCR, listing each CDR3 protein once. This sample carries some 640,000 distinct CDR3 sequences, over 45% of them seen once, and the ten largest clones take about 32%.

The clonotype comes from an older woman in good health. The chain couples TRBV20-1 to TRBJ2-5, with 12 positions matching TRBD1. The end of the DNA is better explained by TRBJ2-7, so the J call may be wrong. Sequencing used blood. The CDR3 sequence is CSAIRGGTGGCEQYF. CDR3 bases: TGCAGTGCAATCCGGGGCGGGACAGGGGGCTGCGAGCAGTACTTC.